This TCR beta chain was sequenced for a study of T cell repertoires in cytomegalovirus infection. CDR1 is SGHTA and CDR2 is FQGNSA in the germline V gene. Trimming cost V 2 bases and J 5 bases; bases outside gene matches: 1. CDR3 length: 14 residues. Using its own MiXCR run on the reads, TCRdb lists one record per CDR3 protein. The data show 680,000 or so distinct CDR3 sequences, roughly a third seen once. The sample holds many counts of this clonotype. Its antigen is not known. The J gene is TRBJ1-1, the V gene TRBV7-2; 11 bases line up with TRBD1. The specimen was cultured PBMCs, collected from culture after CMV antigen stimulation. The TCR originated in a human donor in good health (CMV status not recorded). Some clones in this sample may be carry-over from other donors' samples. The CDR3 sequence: CASSLWDRGTEAFF. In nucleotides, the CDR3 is TGTGCCAGCAGCTTATGGGACAGGGGGACTGAAGCTTTCTTT.